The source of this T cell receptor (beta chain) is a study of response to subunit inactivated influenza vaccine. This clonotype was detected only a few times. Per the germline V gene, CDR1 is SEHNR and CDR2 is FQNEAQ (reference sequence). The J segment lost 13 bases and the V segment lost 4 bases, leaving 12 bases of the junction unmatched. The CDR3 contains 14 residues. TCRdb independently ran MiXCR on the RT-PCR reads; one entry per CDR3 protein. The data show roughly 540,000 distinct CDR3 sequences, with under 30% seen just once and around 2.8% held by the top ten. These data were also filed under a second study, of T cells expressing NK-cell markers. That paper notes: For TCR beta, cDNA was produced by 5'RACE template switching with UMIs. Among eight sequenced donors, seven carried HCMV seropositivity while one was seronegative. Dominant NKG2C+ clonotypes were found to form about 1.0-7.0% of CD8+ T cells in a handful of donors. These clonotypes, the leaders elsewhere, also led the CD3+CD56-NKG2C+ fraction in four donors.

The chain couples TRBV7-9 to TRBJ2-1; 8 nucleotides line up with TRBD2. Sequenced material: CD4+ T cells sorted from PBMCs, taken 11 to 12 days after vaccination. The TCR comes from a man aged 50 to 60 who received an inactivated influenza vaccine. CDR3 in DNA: TGTGCCAGCAGCTCCCCGGTTAGCGGGATAACACAGTTCTTC. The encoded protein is CASSSPVSGITQFF.